Given below is one TCR beta chain in context. V lost 9 bases and J lost 1; bases outside the gene matches: 5. Germline CDR1 is LNHDA and CDR2 is SQIVND (reference sequence). The CDR3 is made up of 14 amino acids. These data come from a study of blood T cell repertoires in COVID-19. Libraries were prepared by immunoSEQ multiplex PCR; TCRdb keeps only in-frame clonotypes and omits some of them. The table has approximately 90,000 clones, more than 70% seen once. Sequencing was done on a sample of peripheral blood. This rearrangement joins TRBV19 to TRBJ2-1, with TRBD2 matching over 8 bases. The sequence derives from a woman older than 75 with acute or convalescent COVID-19. The CDR3 DNA reads as TGTGCCAGCGGGGGGGCAAGGTCCTACAATGAGCAGTTCTTC. Encoded protein: CASGGARSYNEQFF.